These 2 T cell receptor beta chains came from one sample sequenced in a study of shared clonotypes between healthy human individuals (dated by TCRdb to about 2020). CD8 naive samples were CD45RO-negative cells positively selected for CCR7, giving a CD45RA+CCR7+ population that excluded TemRA cells. Library generation was performed with the immunoSEQ multiplex PCR assay. The table comes from immuneACCESS by way of TCRdb, which keeps in-frame sequences with V and J called. Part of the clones is missing from these tables; in studies checked, under half for an unresolved V gene and the rest for unknown reasons. The sample data list roughly 2 million clones, and over 85% of these were observed just once. 0.9% to 1.4% of the sample goes to the ten largest clones. Sequenced: naive CD8+ T cells sorted from blood. The sample's cell subset or site, from its label and the paper: CD45RA+CCR7+. The receptors were gathered from a man aged 18 to 35 in good health.

The V and J genes are TRBV13 and TRBJ2-7, with D perhaps TRBD2 (6 bases). Per germline, CDR1 PRHDT and CDR2 FYEKMQ (reference sequence). V was trimmed by 11 bases and J by 7 bases, leaving 18 bases between them. The CDR3 extends over 12 amino acids. This CDR3 is CASGAGTGEQYF. The CDR3 nucleotides read TGTGCCTCCGGGGCGGGAACGGGGGAGCAGTACTTC.

The CDR3: CASSPMGDKQETQYF. As DNA, the CDR3 is TGTGCCAGCAGCCCGATGGGGGACAAACAAGAGACCCAGTACTTC. The chain recombines TRBV9 with TRBJ2-5, with a tentative D call TRBD1 (6 bases). Trimming left V 4 bases short and J 2 bases short, with 15 bases between. This CDR3 is built from 15 residues. Germline CDR1 SGDLS, CDR2 YYNGEE.